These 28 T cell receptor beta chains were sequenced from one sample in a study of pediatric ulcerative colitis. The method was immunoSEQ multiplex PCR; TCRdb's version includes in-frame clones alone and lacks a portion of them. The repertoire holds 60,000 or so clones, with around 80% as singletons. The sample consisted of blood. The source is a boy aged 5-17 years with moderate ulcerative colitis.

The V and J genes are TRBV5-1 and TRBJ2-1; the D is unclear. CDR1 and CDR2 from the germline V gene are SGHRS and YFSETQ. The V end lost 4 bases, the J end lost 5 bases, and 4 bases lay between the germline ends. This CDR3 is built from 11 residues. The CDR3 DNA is TGCGCCAGCAGCCCAAACAATGAGCAGTTCTTC. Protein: CASSPNNEQFF. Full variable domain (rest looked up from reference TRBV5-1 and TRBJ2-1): KAGVTQTPRYLIKTRGQQVTLSCSPISGHRSVSWYQQTPGQGLQFLFEYFSETQRNKGNFPGRFSGRQFSNSRSEMNVSTLELGDSALYLCASSPNNEQFFGPGTRLTVL.

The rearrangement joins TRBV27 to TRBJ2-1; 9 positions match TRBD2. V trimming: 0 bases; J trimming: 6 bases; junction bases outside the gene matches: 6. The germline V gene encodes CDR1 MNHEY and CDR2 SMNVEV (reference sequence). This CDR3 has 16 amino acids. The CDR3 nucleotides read TGTGCCAGCAGTTTATCGTTAGCGGGAGATTTCAATGAGCAGTTCTTC. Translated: CASSLSLAGDFNEQFF.

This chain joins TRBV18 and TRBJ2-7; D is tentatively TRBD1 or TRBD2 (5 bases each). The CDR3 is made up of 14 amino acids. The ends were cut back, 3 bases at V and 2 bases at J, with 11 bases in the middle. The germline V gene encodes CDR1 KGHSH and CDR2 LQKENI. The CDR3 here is CASSPRDRPYEQYF. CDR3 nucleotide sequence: TGTGCCAGCTCACCCCGGGACCGACCCTACGAGCAGTACTTC.

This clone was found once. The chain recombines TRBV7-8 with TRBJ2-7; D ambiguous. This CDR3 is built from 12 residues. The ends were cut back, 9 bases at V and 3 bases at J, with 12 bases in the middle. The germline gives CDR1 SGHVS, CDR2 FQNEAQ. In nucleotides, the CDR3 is TGTGCCAGTTGCCGAGTGGGCTACGAGCAGTACTTC. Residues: CASCRVGYEQYF.

The CDR3 here is CASAMGGGSPLHF. In nucleotides, the CDR3 is TGTGCCAGCGCGATGGGGGGAGGTTCACCCCTCCACTTT. The rearrangement uses TRBV2 and TRBJ1-6, with D perhaps matching TRBD1 (5 bases). V gave up 8 bases and J gave up 9 bases, with 14 bases separating them. The CDR3 runs 13 residues. From germline, CDR1 is SNHLY and CDR2 FYNNEI.

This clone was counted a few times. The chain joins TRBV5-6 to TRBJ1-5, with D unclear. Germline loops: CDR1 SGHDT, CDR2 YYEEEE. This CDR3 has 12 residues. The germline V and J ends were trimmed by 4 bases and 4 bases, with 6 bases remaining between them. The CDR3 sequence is CASSRMNQPQHF. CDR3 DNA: TGTGCCAGCAGCCGTATGAATCAGCCCCAGCATTTT.

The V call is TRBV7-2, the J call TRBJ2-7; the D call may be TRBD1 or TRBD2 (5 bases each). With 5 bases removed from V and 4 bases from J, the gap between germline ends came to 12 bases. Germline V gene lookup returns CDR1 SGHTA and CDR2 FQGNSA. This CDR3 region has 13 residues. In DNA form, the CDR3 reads TGTGCCAGCAGCGCCGGGACCTTTTACGAGCAGTACTTC. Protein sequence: CASSAGTFYEQYF.

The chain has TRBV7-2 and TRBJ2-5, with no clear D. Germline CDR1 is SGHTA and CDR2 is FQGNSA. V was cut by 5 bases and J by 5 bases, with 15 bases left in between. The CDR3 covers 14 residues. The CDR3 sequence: CASSQNSQRETQYF. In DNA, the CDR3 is TGTGCCAGCAGCCAAAACAGTCAGAGGGAGACCCAGTACTTC.

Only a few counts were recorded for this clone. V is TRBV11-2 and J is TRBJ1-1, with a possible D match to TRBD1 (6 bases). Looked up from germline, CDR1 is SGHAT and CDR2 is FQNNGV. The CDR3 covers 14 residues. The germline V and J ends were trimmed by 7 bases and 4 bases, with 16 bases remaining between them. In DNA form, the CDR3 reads TGTGCCAGCAACGAACAGGGTTTCGGCACTGAAGCTTTCTTT. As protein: CASNEQGFGTEAFF.

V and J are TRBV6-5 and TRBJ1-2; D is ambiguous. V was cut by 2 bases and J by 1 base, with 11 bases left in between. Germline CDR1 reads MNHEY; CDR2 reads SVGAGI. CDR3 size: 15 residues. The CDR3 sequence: CASSYLTTNNYGYTF. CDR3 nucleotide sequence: TGTGCCAGCAGTTACCTTACCACAAATAACTATGGCTACACCTTC.

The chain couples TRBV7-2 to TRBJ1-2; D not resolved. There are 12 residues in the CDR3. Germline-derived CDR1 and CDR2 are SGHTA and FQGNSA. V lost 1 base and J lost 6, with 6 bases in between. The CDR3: CASSLVRDGYTF. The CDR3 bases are TGTGCCAGCAGCTTAGTAAGGGATGGCTACACCTTC.

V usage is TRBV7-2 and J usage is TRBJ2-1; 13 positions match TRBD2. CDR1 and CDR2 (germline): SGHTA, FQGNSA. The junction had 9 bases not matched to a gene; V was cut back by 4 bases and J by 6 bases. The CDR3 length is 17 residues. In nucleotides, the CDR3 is TGTGCCAGCAGCTCGTCTATACTAGCGGGAGGGAGCAATGAGCAGTTCTTC. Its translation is CASSSSILAGGSNEQFF.

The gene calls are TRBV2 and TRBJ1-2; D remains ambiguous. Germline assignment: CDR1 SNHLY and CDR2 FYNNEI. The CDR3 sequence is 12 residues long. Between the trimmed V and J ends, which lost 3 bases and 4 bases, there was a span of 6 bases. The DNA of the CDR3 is TGTGCCAGCAGTGAGAGAACCTATGGCTACACCTTC. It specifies CASSERTYGYTF.

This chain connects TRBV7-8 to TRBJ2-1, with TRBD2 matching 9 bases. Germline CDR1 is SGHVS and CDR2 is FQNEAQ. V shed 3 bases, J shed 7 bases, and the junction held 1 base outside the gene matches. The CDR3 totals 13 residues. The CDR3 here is CASSFSGSNEQFF. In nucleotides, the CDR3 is TGTGCCAGCAGCTTTAGCGGGAGTAATGAGCAGTTCTTC.

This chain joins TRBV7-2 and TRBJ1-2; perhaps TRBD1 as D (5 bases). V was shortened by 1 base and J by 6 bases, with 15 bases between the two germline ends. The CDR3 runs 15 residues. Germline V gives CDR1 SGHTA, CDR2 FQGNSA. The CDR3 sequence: CASSLDRYRSNGYTF. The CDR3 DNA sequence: TGTGCCAGCAGCTTAGATAGGTACAGGTCTAATGGCTACACCTTC. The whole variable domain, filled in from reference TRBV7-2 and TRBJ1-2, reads GAGVSQSPSNKVTEKGKDVELRCDPISGHTALYWYRQSLGQGLEFLIYFQGNSAPDKSGLPSDRFSAERTGGSVSTLTIQRTQQEDSAVYLCASSLDRYRSNGYTFGSGTRLTVV.

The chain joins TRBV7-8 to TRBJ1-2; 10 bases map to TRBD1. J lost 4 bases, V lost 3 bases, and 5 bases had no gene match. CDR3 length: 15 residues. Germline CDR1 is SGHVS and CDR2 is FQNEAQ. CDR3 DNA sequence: TGTGCCAGCAGCTTCGGACAGGGGGAGGGCTATGGCTACACCTTC. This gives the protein CASSFGQGEGYGYTF.

CDR3 nucleotide sequence: TGTGCCAGCGAGCAGCGGGGCCGTGGCTACACCTTC. Protein: CASEQRGRGYTF. V gene TRBV6-6 combines with J gene TRBJ1-2; maybe TRBD1 (5 bases). The CDR3 extends over 12 amino acids. V was shortened by 8 bases and J by 7 bases, with 14 bases between the two germline ends. CDR1 is MNHNY and CDR2 is SVGAGI in the germline V gene (reference sequence).

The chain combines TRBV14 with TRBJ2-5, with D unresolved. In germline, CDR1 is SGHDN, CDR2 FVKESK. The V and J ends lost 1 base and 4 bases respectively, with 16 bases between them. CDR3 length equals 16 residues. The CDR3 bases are TGTGCCAGCAGCCAAGGTTTACTCCCCGCTCGAGAGACCCAGTACTTC. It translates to CASSQGLLPARETQYF.

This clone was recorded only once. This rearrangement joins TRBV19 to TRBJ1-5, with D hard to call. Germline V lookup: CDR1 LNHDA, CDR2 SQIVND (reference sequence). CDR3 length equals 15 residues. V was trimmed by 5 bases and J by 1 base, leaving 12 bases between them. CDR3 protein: CASSASGGSNQPQHF. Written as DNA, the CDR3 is TGTGCCAGTAGTGCCTCTGGTGGCAGCAATCAGCCCCAGCATTTT.

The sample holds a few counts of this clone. In DNA form, the CDR3 reads TGTGCCAGCAGTTTAGGTGGCAGGGAAAGCTCCTACGAGCAGTACTTC. This gives the protein CASSLGGRESSYEQYF. The chain combines TRBV27 with TRBJ2-7; D might be TRBD1 (5 bases). CDR3 length: 16 residues. V lost 2 bases, J lost 0 bases, and 14 bases lay in between. Germline V gene sequence: CDR1 MNHEY, CDR2 SMNVEV (reference sequence).

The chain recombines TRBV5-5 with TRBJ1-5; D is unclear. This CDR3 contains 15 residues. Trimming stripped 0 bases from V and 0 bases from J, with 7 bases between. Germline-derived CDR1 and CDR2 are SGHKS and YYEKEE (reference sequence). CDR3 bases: TGTGCCAGCAGCTTGGTAGAGGGTAGCAATCAGCCCCAGCATTTT. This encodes CASSLVEGSNQPQHF.

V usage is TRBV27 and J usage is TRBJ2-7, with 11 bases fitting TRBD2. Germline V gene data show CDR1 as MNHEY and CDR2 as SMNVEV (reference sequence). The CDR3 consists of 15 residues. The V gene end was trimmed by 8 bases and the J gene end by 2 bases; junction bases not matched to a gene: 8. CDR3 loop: CASGPSGRPTYEQYF. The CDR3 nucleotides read TGTGCCAGCGGCCCTAGCGGGAGGCCTACCTACGAGCAGTACTTC.

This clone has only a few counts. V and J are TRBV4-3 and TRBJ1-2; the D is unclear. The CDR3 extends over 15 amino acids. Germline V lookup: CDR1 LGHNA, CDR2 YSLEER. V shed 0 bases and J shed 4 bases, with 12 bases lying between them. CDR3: CASSQDFGQSYGYTF. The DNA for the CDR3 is TGCGCCAGCAGCCAAGATTTCGGGCAGAGCTATGGCTACACCTTC.

The CDR3 loop reads CASSQDRQVYGYTF. In nucleotides, the CDR3 is TGCGCCAGCAGCCAAGACAGGCAGGTCTATGGCTACACCTTC. The chain couples TRBV4-1 to TRBJ1-2; unclear D gene. The CDR3 has 14 residues. Germline V gene sequence: CDR1 MGHRA, CDR2 YSYEKL. The V end was cut by 0 bases, the J end by 4 bases, with 9 bases between.

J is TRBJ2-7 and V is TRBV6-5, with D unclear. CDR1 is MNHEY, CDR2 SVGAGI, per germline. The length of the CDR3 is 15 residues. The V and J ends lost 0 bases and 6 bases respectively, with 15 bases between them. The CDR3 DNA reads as TGTGCCAGCAGTTACTCGGCCGGCAGTGTGGGCGAGCAGTACTTC. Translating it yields CASSYSAGSVGEQYF.

CDR3 DNA sequence: TGTGCCATCAGGCCGGCCGAGGGGGAGCAGTACTTC. Protein: CAIRPAEGEQYF. The chain links TRBV10-3 to TRBJ2-7, with D perhaps matching TRBD1 or TRBD2 (5 bases each). The CDR3 spans 12 residues. Germline CDR1 is ENHRY and CDR2 is SYGVKD. The germline V and J ends were trimmed by 6 bases and 7 bases, with 13 bases remaining between them.

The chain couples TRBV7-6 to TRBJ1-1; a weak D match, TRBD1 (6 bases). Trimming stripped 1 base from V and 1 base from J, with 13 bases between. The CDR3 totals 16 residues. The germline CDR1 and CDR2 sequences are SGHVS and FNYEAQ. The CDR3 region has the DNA TGTGCCAGCAGCTTAGGCAGCGGGGGCCCGAACACTGAAGCTTTCTTT. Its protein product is CASSLGSGGPNTEAFF.

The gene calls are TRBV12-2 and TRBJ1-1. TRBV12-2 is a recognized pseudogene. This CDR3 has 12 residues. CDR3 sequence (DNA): TGTGCAAGTCGCTTCGATTGCACTGAAGCTTTCTTT. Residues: CASRFDCTEAFF.